This T cell receptor beta chain was identified in a study of cytomegalovirus exposure and HLA in healthy donors. A remark on this clone: Antigen: not known.

This cohort consisted of healthy bone marrow donors. Study-level points and caveats: Data from an earlier analysis indicated that most TCR beta V segments were productive either about 90% or about 30% of the time. Analyses of presence and absence presupposed an approximately uniform sequencing depth across donors.

CDR1 and CDR2 from the germline V gene are SGHRS and YFSETQ. The length of the CDR3 is 16 residues. V was pared by 1 base and J by 6 bases, with 9 bases of the junction left unmatched. A multiplex PCR was run with 60 Vbeta primers and 13 Jbeta primers. This table comes from immunoSEQ multiplex PCR, and its TCRdb copy is limited to in-frame clones, with some not included. The sample has some 150,000 clones; about 85% are singletons. This chain joins TRBV5-1 and TRBJ2-2, with 7 bases that match TRBD2. The sample consisted of PBMCs. The TCR was taken from a woman younger than 30 in good health and CMV-seronegative. In nucleotides, the CDR3 is TGCGCCAGCAGCTTGAGTTCAGCGGGATCACCCGGGGAGCTGTTTTTT. This gives the protein CASSLSSAGSPGELFF. Complete variable domain (other parts from reference TRBV5-1 and TRBJ2-2): KAGVTQTPRYLIKTRGQQVTLSCSPISGHRSVSWYQQTPGQGLQFLFEYFSETQRNKGNFPGRFSGRQFSNSRSEMNVSTLELGDSALYLCASSLSSAGSPGELFFGEGSRLTVL.